Below, 25 T cell receptor beta chains from the same sample are listed, as sequenced in a study of tumor-infiltrating lymphocytes in localized non-small cell lung cancer (dated by TCRdb to about 2021). Libraries came from the immunoSEQ multiplex PCR assay. The table comes from immuneACCESS by way of TCRdb, which keeps in-frame sequences with V and J called. Part of the clones is missing from these tables; in studies checked, under half for an unresolved V gene and the rest for unknown reasons. Here the sample has about 29,000 clones; approximately 83% occur a single time. The ten biggest clones cover about 1.9% of the sample. Source material: lung tumor tissue. The receptors derive from a human donor with non-small cell lung cancer.

This clone was detected only a few times. Here the CDR3 DNA reads TGTGCCAGCAGTAGGGGAGAGGCCTACGAGCAGTACTTC. Its translation is CASSRGEAYEQYF. The chain uses TRBV4-2 and TRBJ2-7, with D perhaps assigned TRBD1 or TRBD2 (5 bases each). CDR3 size: 13 residues. Germline CDR1 and CDR2: LGHNA and YNFKEQ. V dropped 6 bases and J dropped 2 bases, with 11 bases sitting between them.

This clone was seen a handful of times. The genes are TRBV2 and TRBJ1-2; TRBD1 matches 9 bases. Germline lookup yields CDR1 SNHLY and CDR2 FYNNEI. Trimming removed 6 bases from V and 3 bases from J; junction bases left unmatched: 2. The CDR3 spans 13 residues. The CDR3 DNA follows: TGTGCCAGCAGGGGACAGGGTCACTATGGCTACACCTTC. Translated: CASRGQGHYGYTF.

This clone was counted only a few times. The genes are TRBV19 and TRBJ2-7; 9 bases are shared with TRBD1. Unmatched junction bases numbered 7, after V lost 3 bases and J lost 1 base. The CDR3 length is 16 residues. Looked up from germline, CDR1 is LNHDA and CDR2 is SQIVND (reference sequence). The CDR3 loop is CASSMKDRGGSYEQYF. The CDR3 DNA reads TGTGCCAGTAGTATGAAGGACAGGGGAGGGTCCTACGAGCAGTACTTC.

The chain has TRBV7-8 and TRBJ2-7, with TRBD1 identical over 8 bases. V lost 5 bases, J lost 0 bases, and 6 bases stayed unmatched. The CDR3 is made up of 15 amino acids. CDR1 is SGHVS and CDR2 is FQNEAQ in the germline V gene. CDR3 loop: CASSRQGTPSYEQYF. CDR3 nucleotides: TGTGCCAGCAGCAGACAGGGGACCCCCTCCTACGAGCAGTACTTC.

Here the CDR3 DNA reads TGTGCCAGCTCCAACCAAGTCGCGAGAGGGGGGGCCAACGTCCTGACTTTC. The encoded protein is CASSNQVARGGANVLTF. V is TRBV18 and J is TRBJ2-6, with a weak D call TRBD2 (5 bases). Trimming took 6 bases from V and 4 from J, leaving 19 bases between them. Germline CDR1 KGHSH, CDR2 LQKENI. CDR3 length: 17 amino acids.

V and J are TRBV18 and TRBJ1-1; D is undetermined. This CDR3 contains 13 residues. V dropped 1 base and J dropped 2 bases, with 5 bases sitting between them. Per germline, CDR1 KGHSH and CDR2 LQKENI. The CDR3 sequence: CASSPRRNTEAFF. In nucleotides, the CDR3 is TGTGCCAGCTCACCACGGAGAAACACTGAAGCTTTCTTT.

This clone was observed a few times. This chain links TRBV30 with TRBJ1-2; D ambiguous. This CDR3 comprises 13 residues. Trimming left V 0 bases short and J 0 bases short, with 5 bases between. CDR1 and CDR2 (germline): GTSNPN, SVGIG (reference sequence). The CDR3 reads CAWSVQANYGYTF. The CDR3 DNA is TGTGCCTGGAGTGTCCAGGCTAACTATGGCTACACCTTC.

There are a few counts of this clone. This chain connects TRBV6-5 to TRBJ2-5; 8 bases align to TRBD2. Looked up from germline, CDR1 is MNHEY and CDR2 is SVGAGI. CDR3 length: 16 amino acids. V dropped 1 base and J dropped 4; count of bases not matched to a gene: 8. Here the CDR3 reads CASSYYSGGAAETQYF. The CDR3 DNA is TGTGCCAGCAGTTACTATTCCGGGGGGGCCGCAGAGACCCAGTACTTC.

This rearrangement joins TRBV5-1 to TRBJ2-5, with D perhaps TRBD2 (6 bases). The CDR3 consists of 14 residues. Germline CDR1 and CDR2: SGHRS and YFSETQ. Deletions cut 4 bases from V and 2 bases from J, with 12 bases between. DNA of the CDR3: TGCGCCAGCAGCAGGGACTCACAACAAGAGACCCAGTACTTC. This sequence encodes CASSRDSQQETQYF.

The genes are TRBV9 and TRBJ1-1; 8 nucleotides align to TRBD1. The V segment lost 0 bases and the J segment 5 bases; nucleotides outside the gene matches: 6. Germline CDR1 SGDLS, CDR2 YYNGEE. The CDR3 contains 15 residues. CDR3 coding DNA: TGTGCCAGCAGCGTAGCAAGAGGACAGGGAACTGAAGCTTTCTTT. Amino acid sequence: CASSVARGQGTEAFF.

The chain couples TRBV11-3 to TRBJ2-7; maybe TRBD1 (5 bases). This CDR3 contains 14 residues. Germline values: CDR1 SGHNT, CDR2 YENEEA. Trimming shortened V by 1 base and J by 5 bases, and 12 bases separated the two germline ends. CDR3 coding DNA: TGTGCCAGCAGCTTAGGGGGCGCAAGTAACGAGCAGTACTTC. Translating gives CASSLGGASNEQYF.

J is TRBJ2-1 and V is TRBV5-6, with a weak D call TRBD2 (6 bases). Trimming pared 3 bases from V and 1 base from J, leaving 11 bases between. The CDR3 contains 15 residues. In germline, CDR1 is SGHDT, CDR2 YYEEEE. The CDR3 bases are TGTGCCAGCAGCTCCCGACTAGGGTCCTACAATGAGCAGTTCTTC. It yields the protein CASSSRLGSYNEQFF.

On this clone itself: One end of the junction does not line up with germline, which may come from a read error. CDR3 DNA: TGTGCCAGCAGTGAAGCGTGGTCAGGGCGGCACTTC. Its translation is CASSEAWSGRHF. The chain links TRBV2 to TRBJ2-7, with a possible D match to TRBD1 (5 bases). The CDR3 contains 12 residues. The germline V gene encodes CDR1 SNHLY and CDR2 FYNNEI.

This rearrangement joins TRBV6-6 to TRBJ1-1, with D uncertain. Deletions cut 0 bases from V and 1 base from J, with 12 bases between. CDR1 and CDR2 from the germline V gene are MNHNY and SVGAGI (reference sequence). CDR3 length: 16 residues. This CDR3 is CASSYSKPQENTEAFF. As DNA, the CDR3 is TGTGCCAGCAGTTACTCGAAACCCCAGGAGAACACTGAAGCTTTCTTT.

V usage is TRBV6-5 and J usage is TRBJ1-5, with 7 bases lining up with TRBD1. Per germline, CDR1 MNHEY and CDR2 SVGAGI. The CDR3 has 12 amino acids. V lost 6 bases and J lost 6; bases outside the gene matches: 2. CDR3 bases: TGTGCCAGCAGGACAGGGATTCAGCCCCAGCATTTT. It yields the protein CASRTGIQPQHF.

By sample share, this clone is medium-sized. This chain connects TRBV28 to TRBJ1-1, with TRBD1 identical over 7 bases. CDR3 length equals 13 residues. Germline assignment: CDR1 MDHEN and CDR2 SYDVKM. Unmatched junction bases numbered 8, after V lost 7 bases and J lost 6 bases. In nucleotides, the CDR3 is TGTGCCAGCACCTCGACAGGGTGGGCTGAAGCTTTCTTT. This gives the protein CASTSTGWAEAFF.

The chain employs TRBV18 and TRBJ2-1; TRBD1 aligns across 9 bases. CDR1 is KGHSH and CDR2 is LQKENI in the germline V gene. This CDR3 contains 15 residues. V lost 3 bases, J lost 8 bases, and 8 bases stayed unmatched. The CDR3 reads CASSPDRGTFDEQFF. The CDR3 nucleotides are TGTGCCAGCTCACCGGACAGGGGAACTTTCGATGAGCAGTTCTTC.

This sequence joins TRBV18 and TRBJ2-5; the D is unclear. In germline, CDR1 is KGHSH, CDR2 LQKENI. V lost 3 bases, J lost 2 bases, and 10 bases lay in between. This CDR3 contains 14 residues. The CDR3 DNA reads as TGTGCCAGCTCACCGGCGTCTAGACAAGAGACCCAGTACTTC. Protein sequence: CASSPASRQETQYF.

The chain recombines TRBV7-9 with TRBJ1-2; possible D gene TRBD1, 5 bases. Trimming left V 5 bases short and J 5 bases short, with 15 bases between. CDR3 size: 14 residues. Germline CDR1 reads SEHNR; CDR2 reads FQNEAQ (reference sequence). CDR3 in DNA: TGTGCCAGCAGCCCGACGGGACTGACTTATGGCTACACCTTC. Translation gives CASSPTGLTYGYTF.

This chain connects TRBV5-1 to TRBJ2-7, with D possibly being TRBD1 (6 bases). The CDR3 length is 17 residues. V was pared by 2 bases and J by 5 bases, with 23 bases between. In germline, CDR1 is SGHRS, CDR2 YFSETQ. The CDR3 region has the DNA TGCGCCAGCAGCTTCCTCCCCGTTACAGGGAGCAGGAACGAGCAGTACTTC. This sequence encodes CASSFLPVTGSRNEQYF.

The chain couples TRBV4-2 to TRBJ2-3; 11 nucleotides line up with TRBD2. Germline-derived CDR1 and CDR2 are LGHNA and YNFKEQ. The CDR3 consists of 17 residues. V was pared by 1 base and J by 3 bases, with 6 bases of the junction left unmatched. CDR3 protein: CASSQGVTSGGTDTQYF. The CDR3 DNA is TGTGCCAGCAGCCAAGGAGTCACTAGCGGGGGAACAGATACGCAGTATTTT.

The chain joins TRBV30 to TRBJ1-1; TRBD1 is a possible D gene (5 bases). V was cut by 2 bases and J by 7 bases, with 14 bases left in between. Germline V gene data show CDR1 as GTSNPN and CDR2 as SVGIG (reference sequence). This CDR3 region has 13 residues. The CDR3 spells CAWSRGSHGEAFF. The CDR3 region has the DNA TGTGCCTGGAGTAGGGGTAGTCACGGTGAAGCTTTCTTT. Full variable domain (outside the CDR3, taken from reference TRBV30 and TRBJ1-1): SQTIHQWPATLVQPVGSPLSLECTVEGTSNPNLYWYRQAAGRGLQLLFYSVGIGQISSEVPQNLSASRPQDRQFILSSKKLLLSDSGFYLCAWSRGSHGEAFFGQGTRLTVV.

This clone was detected a few times. This chain uses TRBV6-4 with TRBJ2-7; D might be TRBD2 (5 bases). V dropped 3 bases and J dropped 7 bases, with 13 bases sitting between them. The germline CDR1 and CDR2 sequences are MRHNA and SNTAGT. This CDR3 has 13 amino acids. The DNA for the CDR3 is TGTGCCAGCAGTGAAGGCGCTGAGGGTGAGCAGTACTTC. Amino acids: CASSEGAEGEQYF.

This clone has a single count. The V and J genes are TRBV5-5 and TRBJ2-7; TRBD2 aligns across 9 bases. This CDR3 has 16 residues. Germline V gives CDR1 SGHKS, CDR2 YYEKEE (reference sequence). Germline trimming cut 0 bases from V and 2 bases from J; bases unmatched to any gene: 6. CDR3 DNA: TGTGCCAGCAGCTTGGTAGGAGCGGGAGGTACCTACGAGCAGTACTTC. Translation: CASSLVGAGGTYEQYF.

V is TRBV19 and J is TRBJ2-3; the match to TRBD2 covers 8 bases. J was trimmed by 5 bases and V by 3 bases; bases with no gene match: 7. The CDR3 is made up of 15 amino acids. Per germline, CDR1 LNHDA and CDR2 SQIVND (reference sequence). The CDR3, as DNA: TGTGCCAGTAGTATCCAAGCGGGGGCGGGAGATACGCAGTATTTT. Protein product: CASSIQAGAGDTQYF.